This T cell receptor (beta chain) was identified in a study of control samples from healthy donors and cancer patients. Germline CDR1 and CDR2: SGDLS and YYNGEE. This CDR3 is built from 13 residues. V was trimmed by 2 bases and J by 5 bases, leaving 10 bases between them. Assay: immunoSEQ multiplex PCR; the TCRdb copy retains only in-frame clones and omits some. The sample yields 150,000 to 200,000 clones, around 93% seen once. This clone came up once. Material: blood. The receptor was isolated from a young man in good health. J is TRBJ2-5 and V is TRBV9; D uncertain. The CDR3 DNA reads TGTGCCAGCAGCGTGGGGAAGGAGGAGACCCAGTACTTC. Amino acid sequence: CASSVGKEETQYF.